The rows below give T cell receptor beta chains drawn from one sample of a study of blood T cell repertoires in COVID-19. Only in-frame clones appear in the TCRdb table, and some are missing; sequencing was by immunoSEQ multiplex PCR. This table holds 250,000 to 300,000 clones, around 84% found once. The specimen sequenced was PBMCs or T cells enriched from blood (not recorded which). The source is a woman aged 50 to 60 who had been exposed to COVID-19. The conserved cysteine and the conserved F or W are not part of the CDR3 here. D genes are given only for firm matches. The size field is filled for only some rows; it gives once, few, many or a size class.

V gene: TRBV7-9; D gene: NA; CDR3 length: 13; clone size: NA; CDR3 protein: ASTPPVHLNTEAF
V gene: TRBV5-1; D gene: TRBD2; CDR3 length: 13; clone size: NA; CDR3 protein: ASRYLAREEETQY
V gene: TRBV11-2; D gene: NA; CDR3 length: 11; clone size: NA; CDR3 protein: ASSSTGPYGYT
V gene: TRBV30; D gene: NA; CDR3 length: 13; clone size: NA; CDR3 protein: AWSRGRALNYGYT
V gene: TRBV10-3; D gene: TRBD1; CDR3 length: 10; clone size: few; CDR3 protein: ATSGTANEQF
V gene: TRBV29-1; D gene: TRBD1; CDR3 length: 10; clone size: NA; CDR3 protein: SVRQGGQPQH
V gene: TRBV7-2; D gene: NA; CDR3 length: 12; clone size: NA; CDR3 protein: ARSPFPMNTEAF
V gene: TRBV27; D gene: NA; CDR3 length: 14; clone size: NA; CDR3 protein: ASSRRTGGRSYEQY
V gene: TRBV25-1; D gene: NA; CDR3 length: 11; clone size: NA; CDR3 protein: ASSELTGLEAF
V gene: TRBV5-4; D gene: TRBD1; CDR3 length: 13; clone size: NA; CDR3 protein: ASSSRTGGVYGYT
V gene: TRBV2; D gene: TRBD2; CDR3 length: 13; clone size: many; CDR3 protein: ASRDGGGGAVEQF
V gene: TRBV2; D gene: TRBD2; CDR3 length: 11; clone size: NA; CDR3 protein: ASSGLAGEFQY
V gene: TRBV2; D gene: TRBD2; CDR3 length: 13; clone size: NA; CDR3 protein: ASSGGSAGGGTQY
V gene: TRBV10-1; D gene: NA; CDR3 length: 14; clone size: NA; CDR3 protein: ASSDRYGASNTEAF
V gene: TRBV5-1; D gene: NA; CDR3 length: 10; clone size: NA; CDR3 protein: ASSSDSDTQY
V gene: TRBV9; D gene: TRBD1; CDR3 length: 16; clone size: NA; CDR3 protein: ASSVDPQGAGGANVLT
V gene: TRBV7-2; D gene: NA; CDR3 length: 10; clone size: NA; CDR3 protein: ASSFVGAEQY
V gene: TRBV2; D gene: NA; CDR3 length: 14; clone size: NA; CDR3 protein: ASSDVGPYTNTEAF
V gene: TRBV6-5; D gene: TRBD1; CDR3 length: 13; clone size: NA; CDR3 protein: ASRRGRNYNSPLH
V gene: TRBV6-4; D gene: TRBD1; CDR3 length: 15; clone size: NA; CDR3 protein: ASSDSNGQGGSGELF
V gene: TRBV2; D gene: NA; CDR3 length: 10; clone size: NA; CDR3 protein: ASKRIMETQY
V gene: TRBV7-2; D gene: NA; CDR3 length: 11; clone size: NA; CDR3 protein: ASSLMRFGGYT
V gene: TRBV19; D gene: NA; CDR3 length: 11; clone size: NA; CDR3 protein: ASSVQGNTEAF
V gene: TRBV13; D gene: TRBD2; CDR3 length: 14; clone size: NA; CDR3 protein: ASSLLGGTGANVLT
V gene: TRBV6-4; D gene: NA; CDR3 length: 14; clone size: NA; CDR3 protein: ASSLEAGQPPRPQH
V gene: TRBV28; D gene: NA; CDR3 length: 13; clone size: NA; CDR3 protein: ASSFLGAGTGELF
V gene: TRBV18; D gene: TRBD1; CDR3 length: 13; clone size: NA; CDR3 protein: ASSPDRVSGNTIY
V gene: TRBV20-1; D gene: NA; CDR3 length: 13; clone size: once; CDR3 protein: SASPGVALGYGYT
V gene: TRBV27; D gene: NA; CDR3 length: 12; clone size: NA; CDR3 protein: ASSSGFGTDTQY
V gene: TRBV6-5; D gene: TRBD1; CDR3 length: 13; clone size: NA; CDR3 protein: ASRQDRGRGNTIY
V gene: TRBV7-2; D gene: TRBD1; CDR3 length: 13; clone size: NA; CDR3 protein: ASSAQGAGSYGYT